The present entry profiles one T cell receptor (beta chain) with its context. The data are from a study of blood T cell repertoires in COVID-19. The method was immunoSEQ multiplex PCR; TCRdb's version includes in-frame clones alone and lacks a portion of them. The profile shows about 210,000 clones, about 89% of them singletons. Trimming at V came to 6 bases and at J to 9 bases, leaving 11 bases not matched to a gene. The CDR3 is 15 residues long. Germline CDR1 and CDR2: MNHEY and SVGAGI. The chain has TRBV6-5 and TRBJ1-6, with TRBD1 matching 7 bases. Sequenced sample: peripheral blood. The clonotype comes from a woman between 40 and 55 years old with acute or convalescent COVID-19. The CDR3 DNA sequence: TGTGCCAGCAGCCTAAACAGGGGTTGGAGTTCACCCCTCCACTTT. Its translation: CASSLNRGWSSPLHF.